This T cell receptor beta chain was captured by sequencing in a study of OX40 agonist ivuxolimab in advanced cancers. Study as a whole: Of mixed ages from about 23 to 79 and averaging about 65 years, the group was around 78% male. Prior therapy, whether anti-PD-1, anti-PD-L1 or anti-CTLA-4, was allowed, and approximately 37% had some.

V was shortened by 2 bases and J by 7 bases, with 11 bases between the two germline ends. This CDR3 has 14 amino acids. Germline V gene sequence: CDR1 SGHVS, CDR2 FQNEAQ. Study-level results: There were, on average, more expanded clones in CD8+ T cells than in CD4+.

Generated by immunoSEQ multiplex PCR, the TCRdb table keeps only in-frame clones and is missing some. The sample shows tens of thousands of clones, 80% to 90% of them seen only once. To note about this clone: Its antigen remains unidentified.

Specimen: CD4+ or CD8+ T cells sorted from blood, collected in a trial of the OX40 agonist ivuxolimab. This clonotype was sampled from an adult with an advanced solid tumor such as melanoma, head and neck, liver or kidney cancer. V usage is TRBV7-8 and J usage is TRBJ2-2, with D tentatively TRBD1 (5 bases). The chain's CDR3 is CASSLQGINGELFF. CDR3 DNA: TGTGCCAGCAGCTTACAGGGAATTAACGGGGAGCTGTTTTTT.